This TCR beta chain came from a study of regulatory T cells in long-lasting Graves disease. Background on the study: New Graves' disease cases had less than 3 months of antithyroid drugs. Study-level points and caveats: Under persistent disease, TRBV28, TRBJ1-2 and TRBJ2-5 were used preferentially.

This clonotype was picked up many times. Its antigen is unknown. For TCR beta, libraries came from iRepertoire HTBI primers and Arm-PCR of CDR3 regions. TCRdb processed the multiplex PCR reads anew with MiXCR; each CDR3 protein has one entry. The sample lists hundreds of thousands of distinct CDR3 sequences, about 16% seen once, with approximately 25% in the top ten. V lost 2 bases and J lost 3, with 10 bases in between. The CDR3 consists of 14 residues. Germline loops: CDR1 SNHLY, CDR2 FYNNEI. Described time point: newly diagnosed GD, antithyroid drugs for less than 3 months. Scientists built the TCR library using RNA that was extracted from PBMCs. These records were also assigned to another study, of T cells in Graves' hyperthyroidism and ophthalmopathy.

The chain couples TRBV2 to TRBJ1-1; D is unresolved. The sample consisted of peripheral blood mononuclear cells (PBMCs), taken at new diagnosis, from a patient treated with antithyroid drugs. The source is a woman aged 40-60 years with Graves disease. The CDR3 protein is CASSERRTDTEAFF. CDR3 in DNA: TGTGCCAGCAGTGAACGGAGGACTGACACTGAAGCTTTCTTT.